The TCR beta chain described here comes from a study of Graves' ophthalmopathy and Graves' hyperthyroidism. This clonotype was seen at least ten times. The TCR beta CDR3 regions underwent amplification from RNA transcripts. A first-round RT-PCR used HTBI primers, followed by a second-round multiplex PCR. Each CDR3 protein is one row after TCRdb ran MiXCR on the multiplex PCR reads. This sample yields 300,000 to 400,000 distinct CDR3 sequences, of which about a sixth are seen a single time; around 12% belongs to the top ten. V gave up 8 bases and J gave up 5 bases; unmatched junction bases: 5. CDR1 is LGHDT, CDR2 YNNKEL, per germline (reference sequence). The CDR3 runs to 12 residues.

This receptor was obtained from an adult man with Graves' ophthalmopathy. The sample comprised peripheral blood. The chain uses TRBV3-1 and TRBJ2-5; 7 bases align to TRBD2. The CDR3 is CASQGGSETQYF. The DNA of the CDR3 is TGTGCCAGCCAGGGCGGGAGTGAGACCCAGTACTTC.